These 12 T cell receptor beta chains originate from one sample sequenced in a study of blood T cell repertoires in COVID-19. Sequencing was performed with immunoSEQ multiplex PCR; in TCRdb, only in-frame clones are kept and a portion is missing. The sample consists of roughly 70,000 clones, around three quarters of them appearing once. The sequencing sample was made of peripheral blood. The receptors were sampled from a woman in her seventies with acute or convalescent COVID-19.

This chain's CDR3 is CASSPRDSTSYEQYF. DNA for the CDR3: TGTGCCAGCAGCCCAAGGGACAGTACCTCCTACGAGCAGTACTTC. This sequence joins TRBV7-2 and TRBJ2-7, with TRBD1 identical over 7 bases. The CDR3 spans 15 residues. Germline V lookup: CDR1 SGHTA, CDR2 FQGNSA. V shed 5 bases and J 0 bases; nucleotides not matched to a gene: 7.

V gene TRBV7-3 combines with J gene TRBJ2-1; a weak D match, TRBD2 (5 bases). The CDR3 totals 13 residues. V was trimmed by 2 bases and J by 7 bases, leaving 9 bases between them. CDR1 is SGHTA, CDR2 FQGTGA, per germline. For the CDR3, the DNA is TGTGCCAGCAGCTTACGGCGCGGGAATGAGCAGTTCTTC. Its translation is CASSLRRGNEQFF.

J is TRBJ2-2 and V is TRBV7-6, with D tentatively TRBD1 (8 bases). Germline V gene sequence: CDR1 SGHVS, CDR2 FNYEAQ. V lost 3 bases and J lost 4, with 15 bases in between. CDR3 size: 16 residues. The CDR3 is CASSFGQGGGTGELFF. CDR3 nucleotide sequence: TGTGCCAGCAGCTTCGGACAGGGCGGGGGCACCGGGGAGCTGTTTTTT.

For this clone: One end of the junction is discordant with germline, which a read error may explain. The CDR3 spells CASSARYTEQFF. The CDR3 nucleotides are TGTGCCAGCAGTGCCCGTTACACTGAGCAGTTCTTC. This chain uses TRBV2 with TRBJ2-1; D gene ambiguous. The CDR3 sequence is 12 residues long. Germline CDR1 SNHLY, CDR2 FYNNEI.

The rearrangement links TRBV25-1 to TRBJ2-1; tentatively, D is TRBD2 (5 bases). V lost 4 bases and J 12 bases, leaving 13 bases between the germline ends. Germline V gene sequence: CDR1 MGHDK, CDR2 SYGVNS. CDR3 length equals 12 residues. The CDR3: CASSVDGSRQFF. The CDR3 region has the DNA TGTGCCAGCAGTGTCGATGGGAGTCGGCAGTTCTTC.

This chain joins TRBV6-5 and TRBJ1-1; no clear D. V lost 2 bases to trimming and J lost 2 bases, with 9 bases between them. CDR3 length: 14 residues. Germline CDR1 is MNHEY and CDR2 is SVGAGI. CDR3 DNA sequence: TGTGCCAGCAGTTACAGCCAGGCTAACACTGAAGCTTTCTTT. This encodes CASSYSQANTEAFF.

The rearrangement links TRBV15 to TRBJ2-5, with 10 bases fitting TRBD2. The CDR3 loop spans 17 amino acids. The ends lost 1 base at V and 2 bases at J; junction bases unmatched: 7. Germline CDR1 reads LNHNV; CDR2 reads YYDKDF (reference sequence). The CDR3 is CATSRVVAGGGQETQYF. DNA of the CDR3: TGTGCCACCAGCAGAGTTGTAGCGGGAGGCGGACAAGAGACCCAGTACTTC.

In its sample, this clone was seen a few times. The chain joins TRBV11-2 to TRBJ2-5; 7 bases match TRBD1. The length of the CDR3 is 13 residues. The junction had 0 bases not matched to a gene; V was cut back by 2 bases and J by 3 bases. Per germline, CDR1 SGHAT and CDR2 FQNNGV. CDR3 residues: CASSLTGEETQYF. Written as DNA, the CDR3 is TGTGCCAGCAGCTTAACAGGGGAAGAGACCCAGTACTTC.

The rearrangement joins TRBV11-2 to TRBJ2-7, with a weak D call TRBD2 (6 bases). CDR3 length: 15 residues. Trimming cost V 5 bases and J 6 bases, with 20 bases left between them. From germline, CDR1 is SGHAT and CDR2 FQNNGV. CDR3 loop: CASSTALGLLFEQYF. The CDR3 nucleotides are TGTGCCAGCAGCACAGCCCTGGGACTCCTTTTCGAGCAGTACTTC.

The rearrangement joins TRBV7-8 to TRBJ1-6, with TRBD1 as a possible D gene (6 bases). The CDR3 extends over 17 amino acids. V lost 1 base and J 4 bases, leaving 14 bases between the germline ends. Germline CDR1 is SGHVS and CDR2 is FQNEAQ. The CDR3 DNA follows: TGTGCCAGCAGCTTAGTGGCCGGCAGGGGATATAATTCACCCCTCCACTTT. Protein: CASSLVAGRGYNSPLHF.

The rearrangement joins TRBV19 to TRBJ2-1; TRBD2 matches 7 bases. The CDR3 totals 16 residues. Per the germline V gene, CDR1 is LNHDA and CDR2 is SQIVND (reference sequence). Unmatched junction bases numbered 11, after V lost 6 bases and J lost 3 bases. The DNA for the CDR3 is TGTGCCAGTAGCGACCTCCTAGCGGTACACTACAATGAGCAGTTCTTC. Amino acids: CASSDLLAVHYNEQFF.

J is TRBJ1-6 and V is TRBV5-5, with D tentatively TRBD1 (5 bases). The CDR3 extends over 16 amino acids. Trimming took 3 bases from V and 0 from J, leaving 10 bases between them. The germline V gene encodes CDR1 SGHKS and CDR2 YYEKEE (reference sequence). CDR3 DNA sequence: TGTGCCAGCAGCTCTTCGGACATCTCCTATAATTCACCCCTCCACTTT. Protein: CASSSSDISYNSPLHF.